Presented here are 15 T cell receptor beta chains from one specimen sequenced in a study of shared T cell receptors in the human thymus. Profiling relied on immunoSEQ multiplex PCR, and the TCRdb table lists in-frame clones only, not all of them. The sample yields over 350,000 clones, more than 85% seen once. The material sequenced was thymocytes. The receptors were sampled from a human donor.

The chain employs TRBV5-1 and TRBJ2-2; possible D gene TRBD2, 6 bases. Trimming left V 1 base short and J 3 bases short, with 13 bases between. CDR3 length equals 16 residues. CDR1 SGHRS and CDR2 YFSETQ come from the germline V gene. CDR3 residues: CASSLRPGVDTGELFF. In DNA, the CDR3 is TGCGCCAGCAGCTTGCGACCGGGAGTTGACACCGGGGAGCTGTTTTTT. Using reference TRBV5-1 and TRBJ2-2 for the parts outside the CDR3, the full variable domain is KAGVTQTPRYLIKTRGQQVTLSCSPISGHRSVSWYQQTPGQGLQFLFEYFSETQRNKGNFPGRFSGRQFSNSRSEMNVSTLELGDSALYLCASSLRPGVDTGELFFGEGSRLTVL.

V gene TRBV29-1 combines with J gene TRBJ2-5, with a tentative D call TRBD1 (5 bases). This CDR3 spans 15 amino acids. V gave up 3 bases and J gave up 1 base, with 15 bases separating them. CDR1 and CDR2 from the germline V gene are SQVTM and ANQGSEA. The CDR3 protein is CSVEIRTTFQETQYF. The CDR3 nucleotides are TGCAGCGTTGAGATCAGGACAACCTTCCAAGAGACCCAGTACTTC.

In nucleotides, the CDR3 is TGCGCCAGCAGTGGGTACGAGACCCAAACGGGACTAGCGGGATTTAAGGCCTACAATGAGCAGTTCTTC. Translated: CASSGYETQTGLAGFKAYNEQFF. The chain joins TRBV10-2 to TRBJ2-1; 13 bases fit TRBD2. The CDR3 extends over 23 amino acids. V shed 4 bases and J 2 bases; nucleotides not matched to a gene: 23. Germline CDR1 WSHSY, CDR2 SAAADI.

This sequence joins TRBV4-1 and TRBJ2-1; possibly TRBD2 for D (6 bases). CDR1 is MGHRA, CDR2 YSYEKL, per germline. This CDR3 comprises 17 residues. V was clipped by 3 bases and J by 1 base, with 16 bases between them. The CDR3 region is CASSHDGGLPSYNEQFF. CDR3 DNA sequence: TGCGCCAGCAGCCATGATGGGGGACTTCCTTCCTACAATGAGCAGTTCTTC.

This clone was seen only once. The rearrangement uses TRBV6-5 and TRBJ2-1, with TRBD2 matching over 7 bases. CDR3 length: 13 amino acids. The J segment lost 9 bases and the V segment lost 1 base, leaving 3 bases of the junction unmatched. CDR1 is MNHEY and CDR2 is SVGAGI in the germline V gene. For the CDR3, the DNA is TGTGCCAGCAGTTACTGGTCGGGGGGTGAGCAGTTCTTC. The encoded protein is CASSYWSGGEQFF.

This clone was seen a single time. The chain's CDR3 is CASSHITQRDPRGGGELFF. The CDR3 coding sequence is TGTGCCAGCAGCCACATTACCCAGCGGGACCCTCGAGGGGGCGGGGAGCTGTTTTTT. The chain uses TRBV4-2 and TRBJ2-2; a weak D match, TRBD2 (7 bases). The V gene lost 3 bases and the J gene lost 7 bases, with 27 bases spanning the gap. CDR1 is LGHNA, CDR2 YNFKEQ, per germline. The CDR3 covers 19 residues.

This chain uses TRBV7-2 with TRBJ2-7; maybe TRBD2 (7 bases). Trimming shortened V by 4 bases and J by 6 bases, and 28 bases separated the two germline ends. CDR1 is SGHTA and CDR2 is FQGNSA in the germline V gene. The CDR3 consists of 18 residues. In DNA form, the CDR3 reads TGTGCCAGCAGCTCCAGAGTGCTTTGCCAACTGCGGGGGCTCGAGCAGTACTTC. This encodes CASSSRVLCQLRGLEQYF.

The CDR3 protein is CASSATGTGGGEQYF. CDR3 bases: TGTGCCAGCAGCGCTACCGGGACAGGGGGTGGGGAGCAGTACTTC. This chain connects TRBV7-9 to TRBJ2-7; the match to TRBD1 covers 11 bases. The CDR3 contains 15 residues. Trimming took 5 bases from V and 7 from J; bases not matched to a gene: 10. Per the germline V gene, CDR1 is SEHNR and CDR2 is FQNEAQ (reference sequence).

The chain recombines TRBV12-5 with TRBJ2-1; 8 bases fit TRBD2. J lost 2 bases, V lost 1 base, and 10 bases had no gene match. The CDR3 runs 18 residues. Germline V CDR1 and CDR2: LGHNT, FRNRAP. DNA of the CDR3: TGTGCTAGTGGTTTGGACCAGCGGGAGAGGGGAACCTACAATGAGCAGTTCTTC. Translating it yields CASGLDQRERGTYNEQFF.

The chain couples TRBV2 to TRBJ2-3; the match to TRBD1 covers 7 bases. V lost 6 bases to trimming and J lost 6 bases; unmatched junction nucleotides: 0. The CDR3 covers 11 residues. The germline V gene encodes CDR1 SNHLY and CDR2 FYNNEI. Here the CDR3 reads CASRDRDTQYF. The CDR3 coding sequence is TGTGCCAGCAGGGACAGGGATACGCAGTATTTT.

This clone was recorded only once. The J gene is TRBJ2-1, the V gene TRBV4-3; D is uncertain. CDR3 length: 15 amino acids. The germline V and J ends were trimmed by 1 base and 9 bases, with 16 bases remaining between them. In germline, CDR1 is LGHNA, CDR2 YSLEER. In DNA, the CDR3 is TGCGCCAGCAGCCAAGCCCCCCTTGAGCAATGTGAGCAGTTCTTC. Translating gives CASSQAPLEQCEQFF.

The DNA of the CDR3 is TGTGCCAGCAGCCCCCCGGATGGGGGACTAGCGGGAGATTACGGGGAGCTGTTTTTT. It specifies CASSPPDGGLAGDYGELFF. The chain links TRBV7-3 to TRBJ2-2, with 14 bases matching TRBD2. Trimming removed 5 bases from V and 7 bases from J; junction bases left unmatched: 15. This CDR3 region has 19 residues. Germline CDR1 and CDR2: SGHTA and FQGTGA.

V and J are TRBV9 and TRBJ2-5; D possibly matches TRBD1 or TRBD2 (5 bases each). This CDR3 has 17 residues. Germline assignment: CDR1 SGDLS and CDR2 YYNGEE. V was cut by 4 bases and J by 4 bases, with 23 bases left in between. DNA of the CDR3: TGTGCCAGCAGCCCCCGCCCCCAGGGATCTCGGGGAGAGACCCAGTACTTC. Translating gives CASSPRPQGSRGETQYF.

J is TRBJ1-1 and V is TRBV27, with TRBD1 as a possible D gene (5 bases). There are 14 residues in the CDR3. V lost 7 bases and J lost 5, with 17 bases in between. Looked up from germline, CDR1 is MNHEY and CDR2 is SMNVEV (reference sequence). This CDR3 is CASMCGTTWTEAFF. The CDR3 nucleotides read TGTGCCAGCATGTGTGGGACCACGTGGACTGAAGCTTTCTTT.

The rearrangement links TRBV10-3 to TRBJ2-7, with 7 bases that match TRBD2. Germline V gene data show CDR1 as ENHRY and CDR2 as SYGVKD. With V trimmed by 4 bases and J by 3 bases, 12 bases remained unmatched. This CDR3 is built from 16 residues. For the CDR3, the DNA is TGTGCCATCAGTGGACGCGCGGGAGACGTCTTCTACGAGCAGTACTTC. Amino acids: CAISGRAGDVFYEQYF.